These T cell receptor beta chains were read from a single sample in a study of shared T cell receptors in the human thymus. Sequencing used immunoSEQ multiplex PCR; TCRdb keeps in-frame clones, though not all of them. The sample includes roughly 700,000 clones, approximately 88% of them seen just once. This same sample was also taken into another study, of human thymus T cells.

The sample comprised thymocytes. Source of these receptors: a boy under two years old with a congenital heart defect. The CDR3 runs from the conserved cysteine through the conserved F or W. The order of the fields is J gene, V gene, CDR3 protein.

j_gene: TRBJ2-2
v_gene: TRBV5-6
CDR3aa: CASSLSGRSAGELFF

j_gene: TRBJ2-5
v_gene: TRBV27
CDR3aa: CASSSRQTETQYF

j_gene: TRBJ2-5
v_gene: TRBV28
CDR3aa: CASSPIPASRDKSGETQYF

j_gene: TRBJ2-7
v_gene: TRBV19
CDR3aa: CASRPRTASYEQYF

j_gene: TRBJ1-1
v_gene: TRBV5-8
CDR3aa: CASSGLQGTGGEAFF

j_gene: TRBJ2-7
v_gene: TRBV27
CDR3aa: CASSLVRSSYEQYF

j_gene: TRBJ1-2
v_gene: TRBV2
CDR3aa: CASSERPGWTNYGYTF

j_gene: TRBJ1-5
v_gene: TRBV10-1
CDR3aa: CASSWGGSQPQHF

j_gene: TRBJ2-7
v_gene: TRBV27
CDR3aa: CASSLDGGTHFYEQYF

j_gene: TRBJ2-1
v_gene: TRBV30
CDR3aa: CAWSAFSNSRYNEQFF

j_gene: TRBJ2-1
v_gene: TRBV29-1
CDR3aa: CSVDSWVSSGRLNEQFF

j_gene: TRBJ2-5
v_gene: TRBV19
CDR3aa: CASSKSRAETQYF

j_gene: TRBJ1-1
v_gene: TRBV27
CDR3aa: CASSLDRGYTEAFF

j_gene: TRBJ1-1
v_gene: TRBV6-5
CDR3aa: CASSYSWDRWKGGAFF

j_gene: TRBJ2-7
v_gene: TRBV4-1
CDR3aa: CASSQALSEQDPNEQYF

j_gene: TRBJ2-3
v_gene: TRBV6-4
CDR3aa: CASSRQGPKDTQYF

j_gene: TRBJ1-1
v_gene: TRBV6-4
CDR3aa: CASSSTGNRTEAFF

j_gene: TRBJ1-2
v_gene: TRBV7-9
CDR3aa: CASSLDRVRKDGYTF

j_gene: TRBJ2-1
v_gene: TRBV11-3
CDR3aa: CASSLTGGVYNEQFF

j_gene: TRBJ2-1
v_gene: TRBV7-3
CDR3aa: CASSRTSGTNNEQFF

j_gene: TRBJ1-2
v_gene: TRBV7-9
CDR3aa: CASSLVQDYGYTF

j_gene: TRBJ1-5
v_gene: TRBV30
CDR3aa: CAWSVSVGQGPPYSNQPQHF

j_gene: TRBJ1-4
v_gene: TRBV29-1
CDR3aa: CSGRIWTGEVEKLFF

j_gene: TRBJ1-2
v_gene: TRBV19
CDR3aa: CASSADSYGYTF

j_gene: TRBJ2-7
v_gene: TRBV11-2
CDR3aa: CASSAKYSYEQYF

j_gene: TRBJ2-7
v_gene: TRBV14
CDR3aa: CASSQNWGTGHYEQYF

j_gene: TRBJ2-1
v_gene: TRBV5-1
CDR3aa: CASSLASVAAYNEQFF

j_gene: TRBJ2-7
v_gene: TRBV14
CDR3aa: CASSQGTGDGSRQYF

j_gene: TRBJ2-2
v_gene: TRBV27
CDR3aa: CASSLSPLLGTLDTGELFF

j_gene: TRBJ2-7
v_gene: TRBV11-3
CDR3aa: CASSKLAGGSYEQYF

j_gene: TRBJ2-5
v_gene: TRBV10-3
CDR3aa: CAIRRQTQETQYF

j_gene: TRBJ2-7
v_gene: TRBV4-1
CDR3aa: CASSQDRHGGSWYEQYF

j_gene: TRBJ2-1
v_gene: TRBV4-3
CDR3aa: CASSQVSAPRDSSYNEQFF

j_gene: TRBJ1-2
v_gene: TRBV7-9
CDR3aa: CASSRGGPSNYGYTF

j_gene: TRBJ2-6
v_gene: TRBV7-2
CDR3aa: CASSLDGRMLPGANVLTF

j_gene: TRBJ2-7
v_gene: TRBV14
CDR3aa: CASSHPPAPSGPSYEQYF

j_gene: TRBJ2-1
v_gene: TRBV4-3
CDR3aa: CASRVLAGDNNEQFF

j_gene: TRBJ1-5
v_gene: TRBV5-6
CDR3aa: CASSLGGLRQPQHF

j_gene: TRBJ1-4
v_gene: TRBV30
CDR3aa: CAWGPPPLGREREKLFF

j_gene: TRBJ2-7
v_gene: TRBV5-1
CDR3aa: CASSLEGLAVYEQYF

j_gene: TRBJ2-7
v_gene: TRBV12-5
CDR3aa: CASAQTRDRVTGEQYF

j_gene: TRBJ1-2
v_gene: TRBV28
CDR3aa: CASSLFKGANYGYTF

j_gene: TRBJ2-7
v_gene: TRBV5-6
CDR3aa: CASSTGTGISSYEQYF

j_gene: TRBJ1-4
v_gene: TRBV9
CDR3aa: CASSADTGGKLFF

j_gene: TRBJ2-5
v_gene: TRBV10-3
CDR3aa: CAISEGQGGETQYF

j_gene: TRBJ1-5
v_gene: TRBV27
CDR3aa: CASSLWGTGRGQPQHF

j_gene: TRBJ2-5
v_gene: TRBV6-1
CDR3aa: CASRVSGRGETQYF

j_gene: TRBJ1-2
v_gene: TRBV7-2
CDR3aa: CASSLRETGARYGYTF

j_gene: -
v_gene: TRBV14
CDR3aa: CASSHRQAGYYEQYF

j_gene: TRBJ1-4
v_gene: TRBV7-8
CDR3aa: CASSSSGIGPNEKLFF

j_gene: TRBJ2-1
v_gene: TRBV19
CDR3aa: CASSIEDTEQSNEQFF

j_gene: TRBJ2-7
v_gene: TRBV6-1
CDR3aa: CASKSASGDPEQYF

j_gene: TRBJ2-3
v_gene: TRBV30
CDR3aa: CAWSWGLARTDTQYF

j_gene: TRBJ2-5
v_gene: TRBV7-8
CDR3aa: CASSLTEGSGWETQYF

j_gene: TRBJ2-7
v_gene: TRBV18
CDR3aa: CASSPGSQGAYEQYF